These T cell receptor beta chains were read from a single sample in a study of naive CD8 T cells in extremely preterm neonates. Generated by immunoSEQ multiplex PCR, the TCRdb table keeps only in-frame clones and is missing some. The sample includes 4,000 to 6,000 clones, 95% to 98% of them seen just once. The sequenced material came from naive CD8+ T cells from cord blood. These receptors were taken from a newborn in good health. Each CDR3 is given with its conserved first and last residue. A D gene is named only where the DNA matches it firmly. Clone size is not always given. Where it is, it says once, few, many or a class for expanded clones.

v_gene	abundance	len	j_gene	d_gene	CDR3nt	CDR3aa
TRBV11-3	-	13	TRBJ2-1	TRBD2	TGTGCCAGCAGCGGGAGGACTAGCAATGAGCAGTTCTTC	CASSGRTSNEQFF
TRBV4-1	-	16	TRBJ2-7	-	TGCGCCAGCAGCCAAGATCCAGGACTCAGCTCCTACGAGCAGTACTTC	CASSQDPGLSSYEQYF
TRBV12-5	-	18	TRBJ2-3	TRBD2	TGTGCTAGTGGTTTGTCCCCCTCGGGGGGGTTCTCCACAGATACGCAGTATTTT	CASGLSPSGGFSTDTQYF
TRBV7-2	-	16	TRBJ2-1	-	TGTGCCAGCAGCTTAGGGGCGGGAAGTTCCTACAATGAGCAGTTCTTC	CASSLGAGSSYNEQFF
TRBV5-6	-	13	TRBJ1-6	-	TGTGCCAGCAGCTTGGGTGCGAACCCACCCCTCCACTTT	CASSLGANPPLHF
TRBV29-1	-	12	TRBJ2-1	TRBD2	TGCAGCGGCAGAACTAGCGAGCTTGAGCAGTTCTTC	CSGRTSELEQFF
TRBV7-9	-	15	TRBJ2-7	TRBD2	TGTGCCAGCAGCTCAACTAGCGGGAAGCTCTACGAGCAGTACTTC	CASSSTSGKLYEQYF
TRBV6-5	-	15	TRBJ2-7	TRBD2	TGTGCCAGCAGTTACTCGACTAGCGGGGGGGCCGAGCAGTACTTC	CASSYSTSGGAEQYF
TRBV6-6	-	14	TRBJ1-2	-	TGTGCCAGCAGTTACGCAGGGGTTCGCTATGGCTACACCTTC	CASSYAGVRYGYTF
TRBV2	-	15	TRBJ2-3	TRBD2	TGTGCCAGCAGTGAACTAGCGGGGGGGACAGATACGCAGTATTTT	CASSELAGGTDTQYF
TRBV27	once	12	TRBJ2-7	-	TGTGCCAGCAGCCGTAGCTCCTACGAGCAGTACTTC	CASSRSSYEQYF
TRBV4-3	-	15	TRBJ1-1	-	TGCGCCAGCAGCCAAGATGAGGGCGGGGGGGGTGAAGCTTTCTTT	CASSQDEGGGGEAFF
TRBV7-9	-	16	TRBJ2-3	-	TGTGCCAGCAGCTCCCCCAGGGTGTGGGACACAGATACGCAGTATTTT	CASSSPRVWDTDTQYF
TRBV19	once	12	TRBJ2-3	-	TGTGCCAGTAGTGAGAGGGCAGATACGCAGTATTTT	CASSERADTQYF
TRBV6-5	-	14	TRBJ2-3	TRBD2	TGTGCCAGCAGTTTCAGCGGGGCCACAGATACGCAGTATTTT	CASSFSGATDTQYF
TRBV9	-	16	TRBJ2-7	TRBD1	TGTGCCAGCAGCCCCTCCGGACAGGGGCTCCCTTACGAGCAGTACTTC	CASSPSGQGLPYEQYF
TRBV7-9	-	15	TRBJ2-7	TRBD2	TGTGCCAGCAGCTCAGGGACTAGCGGGCCCCTCCGAGGGTACTTC	CASSSGTSGPLRGYF
TRBV9	-	16	TRBJ2-1	TRBD2	TGTGCCAGCGGTGTAGCGGGAGAAAATCCCTACAATGAGCAGTTCTTC	CASGVAGENPYNEQFF
TRBV9	-	13	TRBJ2-7	-	TGTGCCAGCAGCCTGGGACACCCCGACGAGCAGTACTTC	CASSLGHPDEQYF
TRBV9	once	16	TRBJ2-1	-	TGTGCCAGCAGCGTTACCGGGACTGGCTCCTACAATGAGCAGTTCTTC	CASSVTGTGSYNEQFF
TRBV5-6	-	15	TRBJ1-6	TRBD1	TGTGCCAGCAGCCACGGGACAGGGGATTTTTCACCCCTCCACTTT	CASSHGTGDFSPLHF
TRBV6-5	-	14	TRBJ1-5	TRBD1	TGTGCCAGCAGTTCTGGACAGGCTAATCAGCCCCAGCATTTT	CASSSGQANQPQHF
TRBV4-2	-	16	TRBJ2-3	-	TGTGCCAGCAGCCAAGATTGGCGGGCGAGCACAGATACGCAGTATTTT	CASSQDWRASTDTQYF
TRBV10-3	-	15	TRBJ2-1	TRBD2	TGTGCCATCAGTGAGTCTCGGGGGGGCTACAATGAGCAGTTCTTC	CAISESRGGYNEQFF
TRBV4-1	-	16	TRBJ2-2	-	TGCGCCAGCAGCCATCCCGGGACTTTGAACACCGGGGAGCTGTTTTTT	CASSHPGTLNTGELFF
TRBV28	-	12	TRBJ2-1	TRBD1	TGTGCCAGCAGTTTGGGACAGGACGAGCAGTTCTTC	CASSLGQDEQFF
TRBV7-6	-	15	TRBJ1-1	TRBD1	TGTGCCAGCAGCTTATCACAGGGGGCTAACACTGAAGCTTTCTTT	CASSLSQGANTEAFF
TRBV6-4	-	13	TRBJ1-1	-	TGTGCCAGCAGTGCCTCCGTTTACACTGAAGCTTTCTTT	CASSASVYTEAFF
TRBV10-1	few	13	TRBJ2-2	TRBD2	TGCGCCAGCACTAGCGGGAACACCGGGGAGCTGTTTTTT	CASTSGNTGELFF
TRBV18	-	15	TRBJ1-5	-	TGTGCCAGCTCACCCGAGGGGGTCAGCAATCAGCCCCAGCATTTT	CASSPEGVSNQPQHF
TRBV4-1	-	13	TRBJ1-2	TRBD1	TGCGCCAGCAGCCTTGGGGGACAGCCGGGCTACACCTTC	CASSLGGQPGYTF
TRBV9	-	15	TRBJ1-6	-	TGTGCCAGCAGCGTAGGCACAGGGAATAGTTCACCCCTCCACTTT	CASSVGTGNSSPLHF
TRBV19	-	14	TRBJ2-1	TRBD2	TGTGCCAGTAGTCTTGGGACTAGCGGGAATGAGCAGTTCTTC	CASSLGTSGNEQFF
TRBV5-6	-	15	TRBJ2-2	TRBD1	TGTGCCAGCAGCTTGACAGGGGGCAACACCGGGGAGCTGTTTTTT	CASSLTGGNTGELFF
TRBV6-6	-	12	TRBJ1-1	-	TGTGCCAGCAGACAGGGGAACACTGAAGCTTTCTTT	CASRQGNTEAFF
TRBV27	-	13	TRBJ2-2	-	TGTGCCAGCAGTTTATCGAATAGCGGGGAGCTGTTTTTT	CASSLSNSGELFF
TRBV6-1	-	15	TRBJ2-1	TRBD2	TGTGCCAGCAGTGAAGGGGCGGGAGGGCCCTATGAGCAGTTCTTC	CASSEGAGGPYEQFF
TRBV5-1	-	15	TRBJ1-6	-	TGCGCCAGCAGCTTGGCGGGAGGTAATAATTCACCCCTCCACTTT	CASSLAGGNNSPLHF
TRBV9	-	16	TRBJ2-1	TRBD2	TGTGCCAGCAGCATATCCCGGATAGCGGGGGGGAATGAGCAGTTCTTC	CASSISRIAGGNEQFF
TRBV27	-	12	TRBJ2-2	-	TGTGCCAGCAGTTTTTGGGACAGGGAGCTGTTTTTT	CASSFWDRELFF
TRBV9	-	17	TRBJ2-5	TRBD2	TGTGCCAGCAGCCGTAGCGGGAGCGGGGGGACGGGAGAGACCCAGTACTTC	CASSRSGSGGTGETQYF
TRBV28	-	14	TRBJ2-1	TRBD1	TGTGCCAGCAGGCTCAGGACAGGTGTTAATGAGCAGTTCTTC	CASRLRTGVNEQFF
TRBV20-1	-	11	TRBJ2-7	-	TGCAGTGCTAACGAGGGCTACGAGCAGTACTTC	CSANEGYEQYF